The clone carrying this T cell receptor (beta chain) was observed a handful of times. Its antigen is not identified. This record belongs to a study of T-cell memory formation after mild COVID-19. Study-wide results and limits: Clones shrinking from day 15 to 85 showed even CD4/CD8 mixes; later expanders tilted CD4+. Several responding clones turned up in pre-infection memory, indicating that cross-reactive memory may have taken part. CM and EM subsets held most contracting CD4+ clones; EMRA held CD8+ ones.

TCR alpha and TCR beta cDNA libraries carrying sample barcodes and UMIs were produced by 5'RACE using constant-segment primers. Each CDR3 protein is one row after TCRdb ran MiXCR on the 5' RACE reads. The table includes a few hundred thousand distinct CDR3 sequences, approximately 19% detected once. The CDR3 is made up of 17 amino acids. The V and J ends lost 3 bases and 0 bases respectively, with 17 bases between them. Looked up from germline, CDR1 is SNHLY and CDR2 is FYNNEI. V is TRBV2 and J is TRBJ2-5; perhaps TRBD2 as D (7 bases). This TCR derives from a man aged 18 to 30 who had mild COVID-19 (a few samples of this study predate the infection). Cell type and time point are not known. Sequencing used PBMCs or a T cell subset sorted from them (not recorded which). DNA for the CDR3: TGTGCCAGCAGTGATCGGGGGGCCGAATCCTACCAAGAGACCCAGTACTTC. This encodes CASSDRGAESYQETQYF.